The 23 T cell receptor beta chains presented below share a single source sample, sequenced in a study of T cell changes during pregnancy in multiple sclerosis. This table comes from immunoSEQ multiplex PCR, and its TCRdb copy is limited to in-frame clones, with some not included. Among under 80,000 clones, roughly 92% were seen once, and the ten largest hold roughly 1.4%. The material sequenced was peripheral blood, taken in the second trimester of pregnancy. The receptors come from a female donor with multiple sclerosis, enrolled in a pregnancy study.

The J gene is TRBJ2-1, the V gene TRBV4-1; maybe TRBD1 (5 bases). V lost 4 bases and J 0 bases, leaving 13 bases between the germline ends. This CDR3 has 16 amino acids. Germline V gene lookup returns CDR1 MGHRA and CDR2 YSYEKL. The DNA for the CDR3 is TGCGCCAGCAGCCCGACCGGACACCTCTCCTACAATGAGCAGTTCTTC. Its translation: CASSPTGHLSYNEQFF.

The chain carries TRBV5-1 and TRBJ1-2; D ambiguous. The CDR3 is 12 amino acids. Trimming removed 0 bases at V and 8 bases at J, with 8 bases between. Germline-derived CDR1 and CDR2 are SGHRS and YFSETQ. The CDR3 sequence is CASSLVDTGYTF. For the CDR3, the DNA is TGCGCCAGCAGCTTGGTAGACACAGGCTACACCTTC.

The CDR3 sequence is CASSQGTNTLFF. As DNA, the CDR3 is TGTGCCAGCAGCCAGGGGACAAACACGCTGTTCTTC. The rearrangement uses TRBV7-9 and TRBJ2-1; weak D call: TRBD1 (6 bases). The CDR3 runs 12 residues. Germline V CDR1 and CDR2: SEHNR, FQNEAQ (reference sequence). Trimming removed 5 bases at V and 15 bases at J, with 17 bases between.

The CDR3 is CAWSVTQGRGTQYF. The CDR3 DNA reads TGTGCCTGGAGTGTAACTCAGGGTAGGGGGACCCAGTACTTC. J is TRBJ2-5 and V is TRBV30; tentatively, D is TRBD1 (5 bases). Germline V gene data show CDR1 as GTSNPN and CDR2 as SVGIG (reference sequence). CDR3 size: 14 residues. Trimming pared 0 bases from V and 7 bases from J, leaving 15 bases between.

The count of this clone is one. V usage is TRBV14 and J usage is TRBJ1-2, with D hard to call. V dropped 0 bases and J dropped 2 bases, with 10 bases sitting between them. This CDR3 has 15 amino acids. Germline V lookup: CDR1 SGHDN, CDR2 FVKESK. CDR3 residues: CASSQDLQMNYGYTF. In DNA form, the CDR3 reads TGTGCCAGCAGCCAAGATCTTCAGATGAACTATGGCTACACCTTC.

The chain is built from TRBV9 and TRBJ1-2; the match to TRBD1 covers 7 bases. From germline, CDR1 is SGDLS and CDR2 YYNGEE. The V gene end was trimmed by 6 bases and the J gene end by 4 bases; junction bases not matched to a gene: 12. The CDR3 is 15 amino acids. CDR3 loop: CASTRTGVLSYGYTF. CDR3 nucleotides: TGTGCCAGCACTCGAACAGGGGTTTTAAGCTATGGCTACACCTTC.

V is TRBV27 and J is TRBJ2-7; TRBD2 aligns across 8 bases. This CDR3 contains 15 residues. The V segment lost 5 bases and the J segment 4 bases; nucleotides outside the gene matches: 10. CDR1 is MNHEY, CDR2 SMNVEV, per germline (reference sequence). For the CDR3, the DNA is TGTGCCAGCAGTATTAGCGGGATATCTACTTACGAGCAGTACTTC. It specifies CASSISGISTYEQYF.

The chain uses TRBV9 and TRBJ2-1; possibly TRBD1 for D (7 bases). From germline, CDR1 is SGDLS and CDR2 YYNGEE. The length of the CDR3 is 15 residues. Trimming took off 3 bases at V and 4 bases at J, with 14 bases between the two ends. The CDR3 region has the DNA TGTGCCAGCAGCGGGAGGGGGCCAGCTTACAATGAGCAGTTCTTC. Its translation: CASSGRGPAYNEQFF. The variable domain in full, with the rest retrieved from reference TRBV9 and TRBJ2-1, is DSGVTQTPKHLITATGQRVTLRCSPRSGDLSVYWYQQSLDQGLQFLIQYYNGEERAKGNILERFSAQQFPDLHSELNLSSLELGDSALYFCASSGRGPAYNEQFFGPGTRLTVL.

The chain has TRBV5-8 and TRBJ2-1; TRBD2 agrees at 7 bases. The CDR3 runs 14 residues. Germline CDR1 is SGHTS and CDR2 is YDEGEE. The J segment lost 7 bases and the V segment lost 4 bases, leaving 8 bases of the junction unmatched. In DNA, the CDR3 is TGTGCCAGCAGCCCACGAGCGGGAAGTAATGAGCAGTTCTTC. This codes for CASSPRAGSNEQFF. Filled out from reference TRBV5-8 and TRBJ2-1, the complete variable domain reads EAGVTQSPTHLIKTRGQQATLRCSPISGHTSVYWYQQALGLGLQFLLWYDEGEERNRGNFPPRFSGRQFPNYSSELNVNALELEDSALYLCASSPRAGSNEQFFGPGTRLTVL.

CDR3: CASSLITGGLQETQYF. The CDR3 DNA sequence: TGTGCCAGCAGCTTGATTACAGGGGGTCTCCAAGAGACCCAGTACTTC. The chain joins TRBV5-6 to TRBJ2-5, with 8 positions matching TRBD1. Germline CDR1 reads SGHDT; CDR2 reads YYEEEE. The J segment lost 1 base and the V segment lost 1 base, leaving 6 bases of the junction unmatched. The CDR3 covers 16 residues. The full variable domain, rest sourced from reference TRBV5-6 and TRBJ2-5, is DAGVTQSPTHLIKTRGQQVTLRCSPKSGHDTVSWYQQALGQGPQFIFQYYEEEERQRGNFPDRFSGHQFPNYSSELNVNALLLGDSALYLCASSLITGGLQETQYFGPGTRLLVL.

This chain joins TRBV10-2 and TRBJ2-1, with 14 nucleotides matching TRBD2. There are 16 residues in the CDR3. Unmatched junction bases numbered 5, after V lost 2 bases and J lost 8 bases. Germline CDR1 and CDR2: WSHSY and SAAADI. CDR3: CASSEGGLAGAHEQFF. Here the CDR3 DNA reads TGCGCCAGCAGTGAGGGGGGACTAGCGGGAGCCCATGAGCAGTTCTTC.

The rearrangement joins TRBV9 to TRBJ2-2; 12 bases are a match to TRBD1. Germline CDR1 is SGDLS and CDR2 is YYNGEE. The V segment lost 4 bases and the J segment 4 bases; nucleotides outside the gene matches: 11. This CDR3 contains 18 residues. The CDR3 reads CASSPSGTGGSGTGELFF. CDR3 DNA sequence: TGTGCCAGCAGCCCTTCTGGGACAGGGGGCAGTGGCACCGGGGAGCTGTTTTTT.

The CDR3 coding sequence is TGCGCCAGCAGCTTGGGACTAGCGGGAGAAAGCTCCTACGAGCAGTACTTC. Translating it yields CASSLGLAGESSYEQYF. J is TRBJ2-7 and V is TRBV5-1; 12 bases agree with TRBD2. The J segment lost 0 bases and the V segment lost 0 bases, leaving 4 bases of the junction unmatched. Germline lookup yields CDR1 SGHRS and CDR2 YFSETQ. The CDR3 runs to 17 residues.

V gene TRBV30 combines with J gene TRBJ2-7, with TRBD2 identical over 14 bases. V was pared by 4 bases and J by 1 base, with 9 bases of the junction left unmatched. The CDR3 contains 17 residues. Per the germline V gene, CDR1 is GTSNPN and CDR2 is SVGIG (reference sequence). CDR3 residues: CAWNSLRTSGGSYEQYF. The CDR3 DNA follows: TGTGCCTGGAACAGCCTGAGGACTAGCGGGGGGTCCTACGAGCAGTACTTC.

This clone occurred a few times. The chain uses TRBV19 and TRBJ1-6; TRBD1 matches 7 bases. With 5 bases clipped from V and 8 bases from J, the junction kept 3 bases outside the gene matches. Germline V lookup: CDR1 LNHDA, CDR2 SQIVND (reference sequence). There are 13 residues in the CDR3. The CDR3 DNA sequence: TGTGCCAGTAGTGGGCAGGGGGATTCACCCCTCCACTTT. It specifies CASSGQGDSPLHF.

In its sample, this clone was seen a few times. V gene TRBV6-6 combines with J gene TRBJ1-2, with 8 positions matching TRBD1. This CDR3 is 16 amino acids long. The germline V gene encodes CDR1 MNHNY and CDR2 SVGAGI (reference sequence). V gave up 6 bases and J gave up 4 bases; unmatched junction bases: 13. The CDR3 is CASSKGQGPTSYGYTF. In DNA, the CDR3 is TGTGCCAGCAGCAAAGGACAGGGCCCCACCTCCTATGGCTACACCTTC.

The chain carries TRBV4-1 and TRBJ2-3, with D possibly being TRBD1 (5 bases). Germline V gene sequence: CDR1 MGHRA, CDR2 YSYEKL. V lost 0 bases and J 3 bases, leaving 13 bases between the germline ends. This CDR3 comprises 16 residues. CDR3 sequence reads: CASSQDLAGLTDTQYF. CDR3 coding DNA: TGCGCCAGCAGCCAAGATTTGGCAGGGTTAACAGATACGCAGTATTTT.

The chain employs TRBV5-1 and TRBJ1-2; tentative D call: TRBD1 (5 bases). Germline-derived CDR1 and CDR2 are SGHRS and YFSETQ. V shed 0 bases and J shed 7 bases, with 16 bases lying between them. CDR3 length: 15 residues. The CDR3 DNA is TGCGCCAGCAGCTTGGGAGACAGTGTCCGAGGTGGCTACACCTTC. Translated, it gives CASSLGDSVRGGYTF. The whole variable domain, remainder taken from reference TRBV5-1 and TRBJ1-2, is KAGVTQTPRYLIKTRGQQVTLSCSPISGHRSVSWYQQTPGQGLQFLFEYFSETQRNKGNFPGRFSGRQFSNSRSEMNVSTLELGDSALYLCASSLGDSVRGGYTFGSGTRLTVV.

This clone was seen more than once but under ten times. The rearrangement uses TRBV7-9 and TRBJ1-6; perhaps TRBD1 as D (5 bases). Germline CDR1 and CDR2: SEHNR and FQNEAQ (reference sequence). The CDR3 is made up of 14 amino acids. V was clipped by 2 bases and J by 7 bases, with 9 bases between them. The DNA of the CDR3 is TGTGCCAGCAGCTTAAACGGGGGGAATTCACCCCTCCACTTT. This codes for CASSLNGGNSPLHF. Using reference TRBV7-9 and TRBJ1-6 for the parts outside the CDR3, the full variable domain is DTGVSQNPRHKITKRGQNVTFRCDPISEHNRLYWYRQTLGQGPEFLTYFQNEAQLEKSRLLSDRFSAERPKGSFSTLEIQRTEQGDSAMYLCASSLNGGNSPLHFGNGTRLTVT.

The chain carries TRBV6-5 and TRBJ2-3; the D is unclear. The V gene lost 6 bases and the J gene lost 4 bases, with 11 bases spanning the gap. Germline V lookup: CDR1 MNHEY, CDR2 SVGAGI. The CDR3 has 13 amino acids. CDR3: CASRLVGSDTQYF. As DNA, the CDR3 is TGTGCCAGCAGGTTGGTGGGCTCAGATACGCAGTATTTT.

The CDR3: CASSAGLAGVHETQYF. In nucleotides, the CDR3 is TGTGCCAGCAGCGCGGGACTAGCGGGAGTGCATGAGACCCAGTACTTC. This chain uses TRBV5-4 with TRBJ2-5; 14 nucleotides agree with TRBD2. The CDR3 runs to 16 residues. Germline CDR1 SGHNT, CDR2 YYREEE (reference sequence). J was trimmed by 5 bases and V by 4 bases; bases with no gene match: 7.

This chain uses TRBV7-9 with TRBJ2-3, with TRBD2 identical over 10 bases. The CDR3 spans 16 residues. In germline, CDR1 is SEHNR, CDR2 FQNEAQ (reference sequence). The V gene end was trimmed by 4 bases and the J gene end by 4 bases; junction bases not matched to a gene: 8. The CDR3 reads CASSSPAAGGADTQYF. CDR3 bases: TGTGCCAGCAGCTCCCCGGCAGCGGGAGGGGCAGATACGCAGTATTTT.

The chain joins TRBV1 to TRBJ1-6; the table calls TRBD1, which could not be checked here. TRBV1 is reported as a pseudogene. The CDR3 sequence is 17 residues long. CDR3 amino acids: CTSSPKKRQGTGSPLHF. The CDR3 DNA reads TGCACCAGCAGCCCGAAGAAAAGACAGGGAACAGGTTCACCCCTCCACTTT.